This TCR beta chain was recovered during a study of response to subunit inactivated influenza vaccine. The study's findings and limits: With each seasonal influenza vaccination, the authors suggested, few new T cells are recruited.

Trimming left V 6 bases short and J 7 bases short, with 18 bases between. This CDR3 region has 14 residues. A note on this clonotype: Antigen specificity is unknown.

TCRdb reprocessed the RT-PCR reads via MiXCR and lists one record per CDR3 protein. There are hundreds of thousands of distinct CDR3 sequences in the sample; around a sixth occur only once, and about 11% lies in the top ten. This clonotype originated in a man aged 50 or older who received an inactivated influenza vaccine. V gene TRBV12-3 or TRBV12-4 combines with J gene TRBJ1-2; a weak D match, TRBD1 (6 bases). Sequencing used PBMCs from blood, obtained 5 days after vaccination. CDR3 bases: TGTGCCAGCAGGCAAAACCACAGGGCGAGTGGCTACACCTTC. It translates to CASRQNHRASGYTF.